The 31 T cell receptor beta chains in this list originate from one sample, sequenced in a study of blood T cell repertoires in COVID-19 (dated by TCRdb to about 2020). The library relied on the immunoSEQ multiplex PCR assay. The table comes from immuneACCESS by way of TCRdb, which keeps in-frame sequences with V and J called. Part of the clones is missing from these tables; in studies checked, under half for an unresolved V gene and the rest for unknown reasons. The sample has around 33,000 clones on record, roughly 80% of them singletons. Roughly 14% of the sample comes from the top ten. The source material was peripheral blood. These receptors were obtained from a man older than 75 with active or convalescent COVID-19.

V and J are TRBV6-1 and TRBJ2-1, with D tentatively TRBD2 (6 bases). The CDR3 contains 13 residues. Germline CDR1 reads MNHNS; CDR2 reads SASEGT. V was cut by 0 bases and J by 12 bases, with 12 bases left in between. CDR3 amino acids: CASSEARGLVQFF. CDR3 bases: TGTGCCAGCAGTGAAGCACGGGGACTGGTGCAGTTCTTC.

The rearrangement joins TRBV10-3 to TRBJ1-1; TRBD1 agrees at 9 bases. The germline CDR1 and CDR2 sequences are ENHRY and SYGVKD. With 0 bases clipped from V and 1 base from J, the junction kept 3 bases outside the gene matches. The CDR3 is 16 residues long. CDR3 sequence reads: CAISESLGQGNTEAFF. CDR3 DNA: TGTGCCATCAGTGAGTCGTTGGGACAGGGGAACACTGAAGCTTTCTTT.

CDR3: CASSTEFGYTF. The CDR3 DNA is TGTGCCAGCAGTACGGAGTTTGGCTACACCTTC. The chain joins TRBV28 to TRBJ1-2; D gene uncertain. V was cut by 5 bases and J by 7 bases, with 8 bases left in between. The CDR3 totals 11 residues. Per germline, CDR1 MDHEN and CDR2 SYDVKM.

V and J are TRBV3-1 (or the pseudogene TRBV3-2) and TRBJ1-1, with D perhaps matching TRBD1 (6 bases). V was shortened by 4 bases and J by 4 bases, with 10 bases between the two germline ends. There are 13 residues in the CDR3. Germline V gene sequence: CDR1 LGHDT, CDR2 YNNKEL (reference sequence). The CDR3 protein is CASSLQGITEAFF. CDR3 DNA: TGTGCCAGCAGCCTACAGGGAATCACTGAAGCTTTCTTT.

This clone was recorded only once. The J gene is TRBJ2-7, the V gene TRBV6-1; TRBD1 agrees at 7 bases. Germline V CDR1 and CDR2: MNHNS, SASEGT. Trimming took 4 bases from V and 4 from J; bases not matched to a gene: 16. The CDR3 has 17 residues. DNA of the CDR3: TGTGCCAGCAGTGTCCCCCCGGACAGGCGGAACCCATACGAGCAGTACTTC. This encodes CASSVPPDRRNPYEQYF.

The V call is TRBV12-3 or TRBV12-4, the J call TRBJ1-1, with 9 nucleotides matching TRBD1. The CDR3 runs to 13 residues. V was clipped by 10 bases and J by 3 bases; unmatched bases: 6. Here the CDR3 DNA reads TGTGCCACCAAACAGGGGGCTTACACTGAAGCTTTCTTT. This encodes CATKQGAYTEAFF.

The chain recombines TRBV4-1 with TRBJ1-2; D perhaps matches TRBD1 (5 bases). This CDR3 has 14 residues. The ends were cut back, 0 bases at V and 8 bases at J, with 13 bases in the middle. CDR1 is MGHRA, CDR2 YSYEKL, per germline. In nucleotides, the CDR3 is TGCGCCAGCAGCCAAGATGTTCAGGGTGCCGGCTACACCTTC. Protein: CASSQDVQGAGYTF.

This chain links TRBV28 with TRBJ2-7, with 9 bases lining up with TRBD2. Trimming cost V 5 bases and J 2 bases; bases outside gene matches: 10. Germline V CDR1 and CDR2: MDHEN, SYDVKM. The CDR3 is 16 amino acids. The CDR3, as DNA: TGTGCCAGCAGTCCCAGGGGTAGCGGGAGAACCTACGAGCAGTACTTC. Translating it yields CASSPRGSGRTYEQYF.

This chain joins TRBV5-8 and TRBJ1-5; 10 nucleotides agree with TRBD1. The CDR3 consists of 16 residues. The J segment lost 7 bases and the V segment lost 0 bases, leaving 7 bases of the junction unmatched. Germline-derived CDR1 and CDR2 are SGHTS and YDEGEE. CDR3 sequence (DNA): TGTGCCAGCAGCTTGGGACAGGGGGCGTCGGGACAGCCCCAGCATTTT. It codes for CASSLGQGASGQPQHF.

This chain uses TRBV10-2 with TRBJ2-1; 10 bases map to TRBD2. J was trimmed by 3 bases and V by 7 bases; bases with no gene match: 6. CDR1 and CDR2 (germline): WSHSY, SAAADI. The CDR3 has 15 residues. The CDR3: CASTLAGLNYNEQFF. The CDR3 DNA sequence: TGCGCCAGCACACTAGCGGGACTCAACTACAATGAGCAGTTCTTC.

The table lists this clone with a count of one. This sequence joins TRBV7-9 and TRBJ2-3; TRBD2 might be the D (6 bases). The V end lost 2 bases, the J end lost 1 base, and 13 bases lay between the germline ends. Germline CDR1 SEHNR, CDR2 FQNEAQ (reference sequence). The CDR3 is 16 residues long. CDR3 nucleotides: TGTGCCAGCAGCTTAAGGCGGGATCGAGGCACAGATACGCAGTATTTT. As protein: CASSLRRDRGTDTQYF.

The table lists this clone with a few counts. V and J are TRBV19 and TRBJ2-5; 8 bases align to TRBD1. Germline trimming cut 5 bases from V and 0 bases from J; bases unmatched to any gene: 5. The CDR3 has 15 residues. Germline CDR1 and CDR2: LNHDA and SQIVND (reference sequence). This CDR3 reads CASSSTGDYQETQYF. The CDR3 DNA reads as TGTGCCAGTAGTTCGACAGGGGACTACCAAGAGACCCAGTACTTC.

Here the CDR3 reads CASSSRTAIYEQYF. DNA for the CDR3: TGTGCCAGTAGTAGTAGGACAGCCATCTACGAGCAGTACTTC. The rearrangement uses TRBV19 and TRBJ2-7, with a weak D call TRBD1 (6 bases). Trimming took 4 bases from V and 3 from J, leaving 13 bases between them. Germline V gives CDR1 LNHDA, CDR2 SQIVND (reference sequence). CDR3 size: 14 residues.

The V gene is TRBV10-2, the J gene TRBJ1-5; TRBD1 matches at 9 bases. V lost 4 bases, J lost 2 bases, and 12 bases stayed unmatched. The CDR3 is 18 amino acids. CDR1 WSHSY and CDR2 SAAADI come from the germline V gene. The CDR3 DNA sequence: TGCGCCAGCAGTGCGGGACAGGGTACCGACGGGGGCAATCAGCCCCAGCATTTT. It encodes CASSAGQGTDGGNQPQHF.

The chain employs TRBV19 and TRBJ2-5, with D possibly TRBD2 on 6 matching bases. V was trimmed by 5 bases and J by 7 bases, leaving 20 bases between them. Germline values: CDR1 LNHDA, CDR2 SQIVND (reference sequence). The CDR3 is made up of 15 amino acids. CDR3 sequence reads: CASSGTLDRGGTQYF. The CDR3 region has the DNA TGTGCCAGTAGTGGGACTTTGGACCGGGGTGGGACCCAGTACTTC.

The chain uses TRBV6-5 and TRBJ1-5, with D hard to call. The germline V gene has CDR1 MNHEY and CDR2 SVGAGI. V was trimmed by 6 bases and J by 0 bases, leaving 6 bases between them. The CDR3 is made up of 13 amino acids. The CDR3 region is CASSLNSNQPQHF. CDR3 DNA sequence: TGTGCCAGCAGCCTTAATAGCAATCAGCCCCAGCATTTT.

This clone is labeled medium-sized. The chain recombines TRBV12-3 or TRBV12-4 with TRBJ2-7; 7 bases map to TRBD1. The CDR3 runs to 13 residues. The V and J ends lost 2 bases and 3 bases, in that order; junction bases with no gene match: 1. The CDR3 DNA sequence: TGTGCCAGCAGTTTAAACAGGGGCTACGAGCAGTACTTC. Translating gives CASSLNRGYEQYF.

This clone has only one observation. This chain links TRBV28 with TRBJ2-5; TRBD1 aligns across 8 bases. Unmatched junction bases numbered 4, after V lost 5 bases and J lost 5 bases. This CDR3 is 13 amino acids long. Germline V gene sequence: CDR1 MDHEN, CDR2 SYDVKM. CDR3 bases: TGTGCCAGCAGTGGACAGGGTAAGGAGACCCAGTACTTC. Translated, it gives CASSGQGKETQYF.

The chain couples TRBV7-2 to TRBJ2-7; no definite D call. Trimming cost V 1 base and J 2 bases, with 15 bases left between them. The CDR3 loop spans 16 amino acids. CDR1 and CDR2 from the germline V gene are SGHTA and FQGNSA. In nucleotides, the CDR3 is TGTGCCAGCAGCTTAGGACGGAGCGATCTGACCTACGAGCAGTACTTC. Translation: CASSLGRSDLTYEQYF.

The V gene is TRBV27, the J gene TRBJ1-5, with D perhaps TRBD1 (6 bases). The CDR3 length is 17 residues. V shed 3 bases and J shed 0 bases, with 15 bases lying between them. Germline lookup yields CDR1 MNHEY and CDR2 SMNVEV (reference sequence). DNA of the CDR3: TGTGCCAGCAGTTTGCATCTGGACAGCAATAGCAATCAGCCCCAGCATTTT. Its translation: CASSLHLDSNSNQPQHF.

CDR3 nucleotides: TGTGCCAGCAGCCGGACGGACAGGGGAGAAGGCTACACCTTC. Residues: CASSRTDRGEGYTF. The chain employs TRBV27 and TRBJ1-2, with TRBD1 identical over 9 bases. The germline V gene has CDR1 MNHEY and CDR2 SMNVEV (reference sequence). CDR3 length: 14 amino acids. The junction had 10 bases not matched to a gene; V was cut back by 6 bases and J by 8 bases.

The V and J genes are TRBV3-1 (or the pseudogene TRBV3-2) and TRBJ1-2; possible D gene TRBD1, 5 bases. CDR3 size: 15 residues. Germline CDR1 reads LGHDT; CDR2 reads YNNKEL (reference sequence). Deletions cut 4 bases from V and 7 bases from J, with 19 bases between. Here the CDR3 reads CASSPRRDSLSGYTF. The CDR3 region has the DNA TGTGCCAGCAGCCCACGCCGGGACTCCCTGAGTGGCTACACCTTC.

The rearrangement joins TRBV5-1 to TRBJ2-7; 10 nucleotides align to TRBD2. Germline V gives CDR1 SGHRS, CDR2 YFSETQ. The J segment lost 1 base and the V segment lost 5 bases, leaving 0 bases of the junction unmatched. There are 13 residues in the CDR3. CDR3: CASRTSGSYEQYF. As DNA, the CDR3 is TGCGCCAGCAGGACTAGCGGGTCCTACGAGCAGTACTTC.

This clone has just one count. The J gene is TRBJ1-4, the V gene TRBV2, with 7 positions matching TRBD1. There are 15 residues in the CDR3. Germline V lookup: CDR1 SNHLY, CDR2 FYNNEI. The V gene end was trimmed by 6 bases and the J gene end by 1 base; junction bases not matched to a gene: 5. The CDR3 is CASRRGRGTNEKLFF. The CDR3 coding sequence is TGTGCCAGCAGGAGGGGGCGCGGAACTAATGAAAAACTGTTTTTT.

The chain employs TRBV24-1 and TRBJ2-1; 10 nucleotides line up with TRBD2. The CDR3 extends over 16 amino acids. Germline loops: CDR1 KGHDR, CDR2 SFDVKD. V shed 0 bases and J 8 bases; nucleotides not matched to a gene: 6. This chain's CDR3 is CATSDLTSGITHEQFF. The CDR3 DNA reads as TGTGCCACCAGTGATTTGACTAGCGGGATAACCCATGAGCAGTTCTTC.

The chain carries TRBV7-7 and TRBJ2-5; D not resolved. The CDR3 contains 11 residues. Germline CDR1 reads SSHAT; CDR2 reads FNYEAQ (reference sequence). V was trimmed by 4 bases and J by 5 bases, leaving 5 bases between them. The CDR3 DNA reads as TGTGCCAGCAGCTCCGGGGAGACCCAGTACTTC. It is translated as CASSSGETQYF.

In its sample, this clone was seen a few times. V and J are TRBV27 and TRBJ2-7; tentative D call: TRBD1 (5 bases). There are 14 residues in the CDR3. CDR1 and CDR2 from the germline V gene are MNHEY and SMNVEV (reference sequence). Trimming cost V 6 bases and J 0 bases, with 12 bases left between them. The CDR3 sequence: CASSPKGNSYEQYF. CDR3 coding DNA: TGTGCCAGCAGCCCCAAGGGGAACTCCTACGAGCAGTACTTC.

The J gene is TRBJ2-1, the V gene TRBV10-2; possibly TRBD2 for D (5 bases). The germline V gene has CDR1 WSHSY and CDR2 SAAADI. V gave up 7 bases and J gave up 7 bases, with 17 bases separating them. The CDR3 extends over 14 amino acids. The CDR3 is CASKPLRERNEQFF. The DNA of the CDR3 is TGCGCCAGCAAACCTCTGAGGGAACGAAATGAGCAGTTCTTC.

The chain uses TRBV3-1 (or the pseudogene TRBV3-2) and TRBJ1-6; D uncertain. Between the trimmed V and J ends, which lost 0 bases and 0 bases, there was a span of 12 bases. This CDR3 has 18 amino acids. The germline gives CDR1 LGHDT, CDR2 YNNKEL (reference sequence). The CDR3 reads CASSQDAPAGSYNSPLHF. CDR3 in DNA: TGTGCCAGCAGCCAAGACGCTCCAGCGGGCTCCTATAATTCACCCCTCCACTTT.

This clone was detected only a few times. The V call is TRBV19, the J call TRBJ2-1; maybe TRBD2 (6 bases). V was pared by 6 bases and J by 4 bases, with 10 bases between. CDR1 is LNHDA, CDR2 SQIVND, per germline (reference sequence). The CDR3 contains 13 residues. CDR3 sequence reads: CASSPSAYNEQFF. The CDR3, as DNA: TGTGCCAGTAGCCCTAGCGCTTACAATGAGCAGTTCTTC. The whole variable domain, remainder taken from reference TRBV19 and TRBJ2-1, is DGGITQSPKYLFRKEGQNVTLSCEQNLNHDAMYWYRQDPGQGLRLIYYSQIVNDFQKGDIAEGYSVSREKKESFPLTVTSAQKNPTAFYLCASSPSAYNEQFFGPGTRLTVL.

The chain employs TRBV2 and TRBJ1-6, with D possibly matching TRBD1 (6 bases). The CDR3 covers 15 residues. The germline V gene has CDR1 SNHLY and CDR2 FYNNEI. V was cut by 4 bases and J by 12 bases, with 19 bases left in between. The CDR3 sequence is CASSVYGGGSGPLHF. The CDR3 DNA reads TGTGCCAGCAGTGTTTATGGGGGCGGATCAGGACCCCTCCACTTT.